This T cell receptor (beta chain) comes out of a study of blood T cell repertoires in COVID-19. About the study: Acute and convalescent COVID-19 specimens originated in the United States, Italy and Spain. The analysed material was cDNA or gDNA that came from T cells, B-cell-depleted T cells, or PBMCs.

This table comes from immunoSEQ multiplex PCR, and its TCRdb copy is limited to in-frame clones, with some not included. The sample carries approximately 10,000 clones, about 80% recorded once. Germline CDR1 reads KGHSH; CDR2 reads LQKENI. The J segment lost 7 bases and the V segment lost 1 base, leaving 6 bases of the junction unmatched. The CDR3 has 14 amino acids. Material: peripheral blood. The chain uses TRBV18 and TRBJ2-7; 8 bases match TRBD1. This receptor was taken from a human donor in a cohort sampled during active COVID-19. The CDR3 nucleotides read TGTGCCAGCTCACCACTAAGGACAGGGAGTGAGCAGTACTTC. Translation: CASSPLRTGSEQYF.